This is a list of T cell receptor beta chains from one sample in a study of T cell responses to AZD1222 COVID-19 vaccine. The data were produced by immunoSEQ multiplex PCR, yet TCRdb's version contains in-frame clones alone and is incomplete. Of 150,000 or so clones listed, 70% to 90% are singletons. This specimen was peripheral blood, taken on day 0 of AZD1222 vaccination. The receptor set was obtained from an adult in good health. The CDR3 runs from the conserved cysteine through the conserved F or W. Rows may omit the clone size; those that give it use once, few, many or a size class.

>.|TRBV28
CASSLEVPAEQYF
>.|TRBV4-3
CASSQVNRDGYEQYF
>once|TRBV7-6
CASSPTPPYGNQPQHF
>.|TRBV20-1
CSASDILVSYNEQFF
>.|TRBV30
CAWRLAGGLGTQYF
>once|TRBV7-8
CASSLARGQTQGANVLTF
>once|TRBV28
CASSLWEPRNEQYF
>.|TRBV7-3
CASTGTGSPTDTQYF
>once|TRBV7-2
CASSLHPLGNEQFF
>.|TRBV29-1
CSVVGGRDTEAFF
>.|TRBV27
CASRKRVGGYTF
>.|TRBV27
CASSPRLAIHTGELFF
>.|TRBV6-5
CASSRGLAGIYEQYF
>few|TRBV9
CASSRGQAKVGQFF
>.|TRBV7-3
CASSPSGTAQETQYF
>.|TRBV4-3
CASSRLQGADEKLFF